Shown below are 14 T cell receptor beta chains from a single sample sequenced in a study of OX40 agonist ivuxolimab in advanced cancers. The data were produced by immunoSEQ multiplex PCR, yet TCRdb's version contains in-frame clones alone and is incomplete. The sample consists of about 45,000 clones, 85% to 95% of them appearing once. Sequencing was performed on CD4+ or CD8+ T cells sorted from blood, taken in a trial of the OX40 agonist ivuxolimab. These TCRs come from an adult with an advanced solid tumor such as melanoma, head and neck, liver or kidney cancer.

The chain has TRBV21-1 and TRBJ2-7. TRBV21-1 is a recognized pseudogene. The CDR3 length is 14 residues. CDR3 nucleotides: TGTGCCAGCACCAATACGGGCAGTACCTACGAGCAGTACTTC. It is translated as CASTNTGSTYEQYF.

The V and J genes are TRBV9 and TRBJ2-6; 9 bases are shared with TRBD2. From germline, CDR1 is SGDLS and CDR2 YYNGEE. After removal of 0 bases from V and 0 bases from J, the junction contained 4 bases not matched to a gene. This CDR3 contains 18 residues. The CDR3, as DNA: TGTGCCAGCAGCGTAGCGCTAGCGGGGCACTCTGGGGCCAACGTCCTGACTTTC. This sequence encodes CASSVALAGHSGANVLTF.

V gene TRBV19 combines with J gene TRBJ1-4, with D possibly being TRBD1 (6 bases). The CDR3 runs 17 residues. Germline V lookup: CDR1 LNHDA, CDR2 SQIVND (reference sequence). Trimming stripped 0 bases from V and 5 bases from J, with 16 bases between. The CDR3: CASSIDLIGQINEKLFF. CDR3 DNA: TGTGCCAGTAGTATAGATCTAATCGGACAGATAAATGAAAAACTGTTTTTT. The complete variable domain, with remaining parts taken from reference TRBV19 and TRBJ1-4, reads DGGITQSPKYLFRKEGQNVTLSCEQNLNHDAMYWYRQDPGQGLRLIYYSQIVNDFQKGDIAEGYSVSREKKESFPLTVTSAQKNPTAFYLCASSIDLIGQINEKLFFGSGTQLSVL.

This clone was counted once. This chain uses TRBV11-2 with TRBJ2-5; 15 bases agree with TRBD2. Germline CDR1 is SGHAT and CDR2 is FQNNGV. CDR3 length: 17 amino acids. V lost 1 base to trimming and J lost 5 bases; unmatched junction nucleotides: 5. CDR3 amino acids: CASSLGTSGRAWETQYF. In nucleotides, the CDR3 is TGTGCCAGCAGCTTAGGGACTAGCGGGAGGGCCTGGGAGACCCAGTACTTC.

This clone was observed a single time. The rearrangement joins TRBV7-6 to TRBJ2-7, with D possibly TRBD1 on 6 matching bases. This CDR3 comprises 15 residues. Germline values: CDR1 SGHVS, CDR2 FNYEAQ. V lost 4 bases and J lost 1, with 14 bases in between. CDR3 amino acids: CASSSDRLRSYEQYF. The CDR3 DNA reads as TGTGCCAGCAGCTCCGACAGGTTAAGATCCTACGAGCAGTACTTC.

The J gene is TRBJ2-3, the V gene TRBV5-4; D may be TRBD1 or TRBD2 (5 bases each). V dropped 0 bases and J dropped 2 bases, with 10 bases sitting between them. Per the germline V gene, CDR1 is SGHNT and CDR2 is YYREEE (reference sequence). This CDR3 comprises 15 residues. CDR3 sequence (DNA): TGTGCCAGCAGCTTGGTGTGGGGGTCCACAGATACGCAGTATTTT. The encoded protein is CASSLVWGSTDTQYF.

J is TRBJ2-2 and V is TRBV10-3; D might be TRBD2 (5 bases). Germline V lookup: CDR1 ENHRY, CDR2 SYGVKD. This CDR3 is 13 amino acids long. V lost 6 bases and J lost 5, with 10 bases in between. The CDR3 region has the DNA TGTGCCATCAGGATCGGGGAAACCGGGGAGCTGTTTTTT. This encodes CAIRIGETGELFF.

The chain uses TRBV9 and TRBJ2-3; possible D gene TRBD2, 7 bases. There are 17 residues in the CDR3. Looked up from germline, CDR1 is SGDLS and CDR2 is YYNGEE. Trimming pared 0 bases from V and 5 bases from J, leaving 19 bases between. The CDR3, as DNA: TGTGCCAGCAGCGTAGCTCCCGGGGGGCCTTCGAGAGATACGCAGTATTTT. Residues: CASSVAPGGPSRDTQYF.

The V call is TRBV18, the J call TRBJ1-5; the D is unclear. CDR3 length: 14 residues. V lost 4 bases and J 7 bases, leaving 14 bases between the germline ends. CDR1 is KGHSH and CDR2 is LQKENI in the germline V gene. The CDR3, as DNA: TGTGCCAGCTCACTCGGTAGGGCCGAACAGCCCCAGCATTTT. Residues: CASSLGRAEQPQHF.

The chain employs TRBV2 and TRBJ1-1, with TRBD1 as a possible D gene (5 bases). The germline CDR1 and CDR2 sequences are SNHLY and FYNNEI. This CDR3 region has 13 residues. Deletions cut 7 bases from V and 6 bases from J, with 15 bases between. The CDR3 coding sequence is TGTGCCAGCACCCCAGGGTTTCGTTCTGAAGCTTTCTTT. This sequence encodes CASTPGFRSEAFF.

The rearrangement uses TRBV7-9 and TRBJ2-7, with 8 nucleotides matching TRBD2. Germline values: CDR1 SEHNR, CDR2 FQNEAQ (reference sequence). The V gene end was trimmed by 5 bases and the J gene end by 2 bases; junction bases not matched to a gene: 11. The CDR3 runs to 16 residues. CDR3 DNA: TGTGCCAGCAGCCCCGGGGGGGGTATATCAGCCTACGAGCAGTACTTC. Translated: CASSPGGGISAYEQYF.

This clone occurred once. The chain has TRBV11-3 and TRBJ1-6; 7 nucleotides match TRBD1. The CDR3 has 17 amino acids. V was clipped by 6 bases and J by 5 bases; unmatched bases: 13. Germline CDR1 SGHNT, CDR2 YENEEA. The CDR3 protein is CASRPRWTGLDNSPLHF. CDR3 coding DNA: TGTGCCAGCAGGCCGAGGTGGACAGGATTAGATAATTCACCCCTCCACTTT.

The gene calls are TRBV7-9 and TRBJ2-5; D gene unclear. Trimming removed 1 base at V and 5 bases at J, with 8 bases between. Germline CDR1 SEHNR, CDR2 FQNEAQ (reference sequence). The CDR3 runs 13 residues. The CDR3 DNA follows: TGTGCCAGCAGCTTAGTGAGTGAGGAGACCCAGTACTTC. Protein: CASSLVSEETQYF.

This rearrangement joins TRBV27 to TRBJ1-4; D not certain. V was trimmed by 2 bases and J by 8 bases, leaving 12 bases between them. Germline-derived CDR1 and CDR2 are MNHEY and SMNVEV (reference sequence). This CDR3 is 14 amino acids long. CDR3 amino acids: CASSLVWAGEKLFF. The CDR3 nucleotides are TGTGCCAGCAGTTTAGTCTGGGCGGGAGAAAAACTGTTTTTT.